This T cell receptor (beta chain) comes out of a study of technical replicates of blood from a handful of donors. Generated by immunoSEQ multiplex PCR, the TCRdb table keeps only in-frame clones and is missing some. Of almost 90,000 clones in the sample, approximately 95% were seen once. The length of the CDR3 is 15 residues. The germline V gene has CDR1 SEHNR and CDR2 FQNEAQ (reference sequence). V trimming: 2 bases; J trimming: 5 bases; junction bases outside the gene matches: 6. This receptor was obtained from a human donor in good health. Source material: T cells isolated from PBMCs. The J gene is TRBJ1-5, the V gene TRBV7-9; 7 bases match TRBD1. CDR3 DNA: TGTGCCAGCAGCTTACACAGGGGAGAGGATCAGCCCCAGCATTTT. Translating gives CASSLHRGEDQPQHF. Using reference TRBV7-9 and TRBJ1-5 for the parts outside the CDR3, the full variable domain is DTGVSQNPRHKITKRGQNVTFRCDPISEHNRLYWYRQTLGQGPEFLTYFQNEAQLEKSRLLSDRFSAERPKGSFSTLEIQRTEQGDSAMYLCASSLHRGEDQPQHFGDGTRLSIL.